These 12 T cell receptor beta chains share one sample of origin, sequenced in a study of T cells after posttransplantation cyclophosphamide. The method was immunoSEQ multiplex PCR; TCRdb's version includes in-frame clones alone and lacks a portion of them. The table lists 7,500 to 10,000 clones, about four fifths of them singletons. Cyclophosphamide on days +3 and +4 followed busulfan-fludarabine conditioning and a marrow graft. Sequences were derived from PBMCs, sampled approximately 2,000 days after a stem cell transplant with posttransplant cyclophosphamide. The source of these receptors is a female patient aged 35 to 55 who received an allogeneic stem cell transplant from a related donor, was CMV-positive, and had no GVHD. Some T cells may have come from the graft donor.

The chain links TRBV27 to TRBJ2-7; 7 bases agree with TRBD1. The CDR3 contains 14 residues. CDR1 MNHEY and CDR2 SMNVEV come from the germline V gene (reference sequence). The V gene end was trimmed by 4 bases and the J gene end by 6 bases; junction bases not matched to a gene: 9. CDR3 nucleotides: TGTGCCAGCAGTTCCCGGACAGGAATCTCCGAGCAGTACTTC. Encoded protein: CASSSRTGISEQYF.

The CDR3 DNA follows: TGTGCCAGCAGTTTATCGAATTCGAGGGGGTCCTACGAGCAGTACTTC. Its translation is CASSLSNSRGSYEQYF. V is TRBV27 and J is TRBJ2-7, with a tentative D call TRBD1 (6 bases). The CDR3 loop spans 16 amino acids. Germline CDR1 is MNHEY and CDR2 is SMNVEV (reference sequence). V was pared by 0 bases and J by 1 base, with 13 bases between.

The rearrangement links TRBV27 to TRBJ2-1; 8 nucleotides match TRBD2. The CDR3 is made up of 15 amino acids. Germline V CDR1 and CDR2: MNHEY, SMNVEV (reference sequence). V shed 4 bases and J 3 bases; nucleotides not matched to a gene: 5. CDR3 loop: CASSSLLAVYNEQFF. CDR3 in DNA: TGTGCCAGCAGTTCCTTACTAGCGGTCTACAATGAGCAGTTCTTC.

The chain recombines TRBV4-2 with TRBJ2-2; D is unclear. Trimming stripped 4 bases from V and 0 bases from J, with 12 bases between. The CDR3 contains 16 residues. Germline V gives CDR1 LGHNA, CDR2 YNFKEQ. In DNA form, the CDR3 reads TGTGCCAGCAGCCCCCTGAGCCTCGCGAACACCGGGGAGCTGTTTTTT. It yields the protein CASSPLSLANTGELFF.

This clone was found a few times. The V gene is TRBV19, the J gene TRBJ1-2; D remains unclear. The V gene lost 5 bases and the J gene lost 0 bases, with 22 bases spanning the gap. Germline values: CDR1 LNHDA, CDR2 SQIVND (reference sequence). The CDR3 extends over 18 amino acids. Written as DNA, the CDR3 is TGTGCCAGTAGTGAACCCCGGGGATCCGCTAATCCTAACTATGGCTACACCTTC. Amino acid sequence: CASSEPRGSANPNYGYTF.

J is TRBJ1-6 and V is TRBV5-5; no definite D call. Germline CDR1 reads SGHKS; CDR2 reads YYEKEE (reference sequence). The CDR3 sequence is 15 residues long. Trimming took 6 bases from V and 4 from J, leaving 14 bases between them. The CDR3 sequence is CASTQSGSYNSPLHF. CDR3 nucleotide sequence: TGTGCCAGCACCCAAAGCGGATCTTATAATTCACCCCTCCACTTT.

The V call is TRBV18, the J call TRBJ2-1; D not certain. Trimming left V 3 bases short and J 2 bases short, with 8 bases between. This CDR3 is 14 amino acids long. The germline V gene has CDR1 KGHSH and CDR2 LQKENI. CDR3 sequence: CASSPSPAYNEQFF. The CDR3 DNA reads TGTGCCAGCTCACCGTCCCCGGCCTACAATGAGCAGTTCTTC.

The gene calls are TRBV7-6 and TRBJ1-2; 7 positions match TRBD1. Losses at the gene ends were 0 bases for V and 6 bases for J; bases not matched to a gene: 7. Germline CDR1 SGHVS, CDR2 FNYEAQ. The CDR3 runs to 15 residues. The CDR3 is CASSLAWQGEDGYTF. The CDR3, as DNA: TGTGCCAGCAGCTTAGCGTGGCAGGGGGAGGATGGCTACACCTTC.

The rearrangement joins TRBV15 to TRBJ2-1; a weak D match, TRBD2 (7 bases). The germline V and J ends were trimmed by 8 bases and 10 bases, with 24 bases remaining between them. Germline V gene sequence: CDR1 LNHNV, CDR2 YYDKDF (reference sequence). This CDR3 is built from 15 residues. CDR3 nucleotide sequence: TGTGCCACCCGCCGAAGTGGCGGGGGCCCAGGGGAGCAGTTCTTC. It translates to CATRRSGGGPGEQFF.

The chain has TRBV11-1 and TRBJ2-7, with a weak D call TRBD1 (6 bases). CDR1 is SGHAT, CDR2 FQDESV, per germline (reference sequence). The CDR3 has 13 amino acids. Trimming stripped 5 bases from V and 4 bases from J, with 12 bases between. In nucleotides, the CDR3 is TGTGCCAGCAGCCCTGGGACACCATACGAGCAGTACTTC. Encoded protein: CASSPGTPYEQYF.

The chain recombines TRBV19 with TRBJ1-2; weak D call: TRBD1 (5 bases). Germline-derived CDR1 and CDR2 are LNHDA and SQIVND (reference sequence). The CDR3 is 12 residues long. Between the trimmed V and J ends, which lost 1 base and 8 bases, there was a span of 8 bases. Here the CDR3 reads CASSIAAGGYTF. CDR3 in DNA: TGTGCCAGTAGTATAGCTGCAGGGGGCTACACCTTC.

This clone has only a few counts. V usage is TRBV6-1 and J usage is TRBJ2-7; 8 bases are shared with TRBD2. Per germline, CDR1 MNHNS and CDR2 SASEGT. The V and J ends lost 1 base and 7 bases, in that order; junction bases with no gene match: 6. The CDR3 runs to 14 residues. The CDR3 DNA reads TGTGCCAGCAGTGAAGGTAGCGGGGCAGGGGAGCAGTACTTC. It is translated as CASSEGSGAGEQYF.